This record concerns one T cell receptor (beta chain) sequence. Its antigen is still unknown. The sample comes from a study of cytomegalovirus exposure and HLA in healthy donors. Study-level points and caveats: The authors listed around 150 TCR beta chains as cytomegalovirus-associated.

In the PCR, 60 Vbeta and 13 Jbeta primers were used. Assay: immunoSEQ multiplex PCR; the TCRdb copy retains only in-frame clones and omits some. Of 150,000 to 250,000 clones listed, approximately 79% are singletons. Donors consisted of healthy bone marrow donors. Though probably carrying unrecorded immune exposures, donors were nominally healthy at sampling. Looked up from germline, CDR1 is MNHEY and CDR2 is SMNVEV (reference sequence). V dropped 2 bases and J dropped 4; count of bases not matched to a gene: 4. The CDR3 is 15 amino acids. The chain employs TRBV27 and TRBJ2-2; 7 bases are shared with TRBD2. Sequencing was performed on PBMCs. This receptor was identified in a woman aged 25 to 39 in good health and CMV-seropositive. This CDR3 reads CASSLNREATGELFF. In DNA, the CDR3 is TGTGCCAGCAGTTTAAATCGGGAGGCCACCGGGGAGCTGTTTTTT.